This record looks at one T cell receptor (beta chain) sequence and its context. This sample stems from a study of blood T cell repertoires in COVID-19. Background on the study: From T cells, B-cell-depleted T cells, or PBMCs came the material, which was cDNA or gDNA.

The length of the CDR3 is 16 residues. Germline CDR1 SGDLS, CDR2 YYNGEE. The J segment lost 6 bases and the V segment lost 3 bases, leaving 6 bases of the junction unmatched. Per the authors' pipeline: Estimated nucleated cell counts came from reference gene primer amplification. Profiled with immunoSEQ multiplex PCR; TCRdb holds only in-frame clones, not every one. V and J calls plus clone size are reproduced from that table; the DNA served to infer D and trimming. Here the sample spans hundreds of thousands of clones, approximately 89% being singletons. The rearrangement joins TRBV9 to TRBJ2-1; 13 bases align to TRBD2. Source material: peripheral blood. The sequence derives from a woman aged 60-75 years with acute or convalescent COVID-19. CDR3 protein: CASSARTSGRVNEQFF. DNA of the CDR3: TGTGCCAGCAGCGCAAGGACTAGCGGGAGAGTCAATGAGCAGTTCTTC. Full variable domain (rest looked up from reference TRBV9 and TRBJ2-1): DSGVTQTPKHLITATGQRVTLRCSPRSGDLSVYWYQQSLDQGLQFLIQYYNGEERAKGNILERFSAQQFPDLHSELNLSSLELGDSALYFCASSARTSGRVNEQFFGPGTRLTVL.